This TCR beta chain was profiled in a study of T cell repertoires in ileal Crohn's disease. Study-level information: Postoperative therapy was given to about half: fewer than 14 thiopurines, some 18 anti-TNF agents. M6 samples are neoterminal ileum biopsies from postoperative colonoscopy.

The time point denotes: neoterminal ileum biopsy at postoperative endoscopy, about 6 months after surgery. Eligibility required adulthood, ileal or ileocolonic Crohn's disease and indicated ileocolonic resection. Some clones are missing from TCRdb's copy, which holds only in-frame ones; the method was immunoSEQ multiplex PCR. The table includes around 2,500 clones, 78% detected once. The ends lost 3 bases at V and 2 bases at J; junction bases unmatched: 9. The germline CDR1 and CDR2 sequences are MGHRA and YSYEKL. The CDR3 has 18 residues. The sample taken for sequencing was ileal tissue. The sequence was collected from an adult with Crohn's disease. The chain joins TRBV4-1 to TRBJ2-3, with 12 bases identical to TRBD2. Here the CDR3 reads CASSHETSGSSHTDTQYF. CDR3 nucleotides: TGCGCCAGCAGCCACGAGACTAGCGGGAGCTCCCACACAGATACGCAGTATTTT.